The 8 T cell receptor beta chains listed next were all sequenced from one sample in a study of cytomegalovirus exposure and HLA in healthy donors. Primers for the PCR totalled 60 Vbeta and 13 Jbeta. Assay: immunoSEQ multiplex PCR; the TCRdb copy retains only in-frame clones and omits some. The sample gives around 180,000 clones, 81% of which show up once; about 1.7% is in the top ten. The specimen sequenced was PBMCs. These receptor sequences come from a young man in good health and CMV-seronegative.

The gene calls are TRBV15 and TRBJ2-2; TRBD2 is a possible D gene (6 bases). Germline CDR1 reads LNHNV; CDR2 reads YYDKDF (reference sequence). V dropped 1 base and J dropped 5 bases, with 11 bases sitting between them. The CDR3 extends over 15 amino acids. CDR3 nucleotide sequence: TGTGCCACCAGCAGAGGGGCAGGGAGGACCGGGGAGCTGTTTTTT. It is translated as CATSRGAGRTGELFF.

CDR3 sequence (DNA): TGTGCCAGCAGCTTAGTCCCCACAGGGTCGGGTCAGCCCCAGCATTTT. It yields the protein CASSLVPTGSGQPQHF. The J gene is TRBJ1-5, the V gene TRBV7-2; D is perhaps TRBD1 (6 bases). This CDR3 contains 16 residues. CDR1 and CDR2 (germline): SGHTA, FQGNSA. The germline V and J ends were trimmed by 1 base and 6 bases, with 16 bases remaining between them.

CDR3 bases: TGTGCCAGCAGCCCAGGGGGCGGGGGCCGACCCGGGGAGCTGTTTTTT. Encoded protein: CASSPGGGGRPGELFF. This chain joins TRBV7-9 and TRBJ2-2; D is perhaps TRBD1 (8 bases). The V gene lost 5 bases and the J gene lost 6 bases, with 19 bases spanning the gap. From germline, CDR1 is SEHNR and CDR2 FQNEAQ (reference sequence). This CDR3 is built from 16 residues. Full variable domain (remainder filled in from reference TRBV7-9 and TRBJ2-2): DTGVSQNPRHKITKRGQNVTFRCDPISEHNRLYWYRQTLGQGPEFLTYFQNEAQLEKSRLLSDRFSAERPKGSFSTLEIQRTEQGDSAMYLCASSPGGGGRPGELFFGEGSRLTVL.

This chain connects TRBV19 to TRBJ1-5; 10 bases map to TRBD1. Germline lookup yields CDR1 LNHDA and CDR2 SQIVND (reference sequence). The CDR3 extends over 16 amino acids. V trimming: 7 bases; J trimming: 1 base; junction bases outside the gene matches: 7. The CDR3 sequence is CASTDRGRRSNQPQHF. The CDR3, as DNA: TGTGCCAGTACAGACAGGGGGCGAAGAAGCAATCAGCCCCAGCATTTT. Full variable domain (remainder filled in from reference TRBV19 and TRBJ1-5): DGGITQSPKYLFRKEGQNVTLSCEQNLNHDAMYWYRQDPGQGLRLIYYSQIVNDFQKGDIAEGYSVSREKKESFPLTVTSAQKNPTAFYLCASTDRGRRSNQPQHFGDGTRLSIL.

The chain combines TRBV11-3 with TRBJ2-5; a possible D gene is TRBD2 (5 bases). CDR1 and CDR2 (germline): SGHNT, YENEEA. The CDR3 is made up of 13 amino acids. V was cut by 2 bases and J by 11 bases, with 15 bases left in between. This CDR3 reads CASSLSRDGKQYF. The CDR3 DNA sequence: TGTGCCAGCAGCTTAAGTCGGGATGGGAAGCAGTACTTC.

J is TRBJ1-1 and V is TRBV5-5; D perhaps matches TRBD1 (5 bases). Germline V CDR1 and CDR2: SGHKS, YYEKEE (reference sequence). The CDR3 extends over 13 amino acids. V was shortened by 4 bases and J by 6 bases, with 13 bases between the two germline ends. The CDR3, as DNA: TGTGCCAGCAGCCGCCGCGTAGGGGCTGAAGCTTTCTTT. This sequence encodes CASSRRVGAEAFF.

The chain joins TRBV7-2 to TRBJ1-2, with 7 bases aligning to TRBD1. The CDR3 consists of 15 residues. Germline V gene data show CDR1 as SGHTA and CDR2 as FQGNSA. V lost 1 base to trimming and J lost 6 bases; unmatched junction nucleotides: 8. CDR3 DNA: TGTGCCAGCAGCTTAGGGTGGACAGGATTAAATGGCTACACCTTC. Translated: CASSLGWTGLNGYTF.

The chain links TRBV29-1 to TRBJ2-3; 14 bases match TRBD2. The CDR3 totals 15 residues. J gave up 4 bases and V 8 bases, and 8 bases lay outside the gene matches. CDR1 and CDR2 (germline): SQVTM, ANQGSEA. DNA of the CDR3: TGCAGCATTCCCGGGACTAGCGGGAGACCAGATACGCAGTATTTT. It yields the protein CSIPGTSGRPDTQYF.